The subject of this entry is one TCR beta chain. TCRdb's table, derived via immunoSEQ multiplex PCR, lists solely in-frame clones and lacks some. The sample holds 120,000 to 150,000 clones, 87% seen once. This entry is derived from a study of blood T cell repertoires in COVID-19. Across the study: The cDNA or gDNA used as material had been derived from T cells, B-cell-depleted T cells, or PBMCs.

The V segment lost 1 base and the J segment 4 bases; nucleotides outside the gene matches: 2. In germline, CDR1 is SEHNR, CDR2 FQNEAQ (reference sequence). This CDR3 comprises 15 residues. The TCR was taken from a man in his fifties who had recovered from COVID-19. The sample comprised peripheral blood. The gene calls are TRBV7-9 and TRBJ2-5, with TRBD1 identical over 11 bases. This chain's CDR3 is CASSLDGTGGETQYF. CDR3 DNA sequence: TGTGCCAGCAGCTTAGATGGGACAGGGGGAGAGACCCAGTACTTC.